A selection of T cell receptor beta chains follows, all from one sample in a study of radiotherapy plus CTLA-4 blockade in lung cancer. Clones were sequenced by immunoSEQ multiplex PCR, and TCRdb holds only the in-frame ones, with some missing. This sample has more than 90,000 clones, with around 83% found just once. This specimen consisted of peripheral blood, obtained from a patient treated with radiotherapy plus ipilimumab. The source of these receptors is a human donor with non-small cell lung cancer that progressed on radiotherapy plus ipilimumab. The CDR3 runs from the conserved cysteine through the conserved F or W. A D gene is named only where the DNA matches it firmly. A row's size may be missing; if present it is once, few, many or a size class.

.	TRBJ2-5	TRBV7-3	.	CASSLNIRETQYF	TGTGCCAGCAGCTTAAATATTAGAGAGACCCAGTACTTC
TRBD2	TRBJ2-1	TRBV19	.	CASSTGLAVYNEQFF	TGTGCCAGTAGTACCGGACTAGCGGTTTACAATGAGCAGTTCTTC
.	TRBJ2-2	TRBV21-1	.	CASSKAGGDTGELFF	TGTGCCAGCAGCAAAGCCGGGGGAGACACCGGGGAGCTGTTTTTT
.	TRBJ2-2	TRBV6-5	once	CASRATGTRGELFF	TGTGCCAGCAGGGCGACAGGAACCCGAGGGGAGCTGTTTTTT
TRBD2	TRBJ2-2	TRBV13	.	CASSDGTSGSNGELFF	TGTGCCAGCAGCGATGGGACTAGCGGGAGTAACGGGGAGCTGTTTTTT
.	TRBJ2-2	TRBV29-1	once	CSVETPRTGELFF	TGCAGCGTTGAAACACCCAGGACCGGGGAGCTGTTTTTT
.	TRBJ2-5	TRBV6-1	.	CASSEQGVQETQYF	TGTGCCAGCAGTGAACAGGGCGTCCAAGAGACCCAGTACTTC
.	TRBJ2-2	TRBV14	.	CASSQFWESGELFF	TGTGCCAGCAGCCAATTTTGGGAAAGCGGGGAGCTGTTTTTT
.	TRBJ1-2	TRBV5-1	.	CASSLDREYGYTF	TGCGCCAGCAGCTTAGACCGGGAGTATGGCTACACCTTC
TRBD2	TRBJ2-1	TRBV2	.	CASSGTSGSNEQFF	TGTGCCAGCAGCGGGACTAGCGGGAGTAATGAGCAGTTCTTC
.	TRBJ2-1	TRBV14	.	CASSQGLPNEQFF	TGTGCCAGCAGTCAAGGACTTCCCAATGAGCAGTTCTTC
.	TRBJ2-5	TRBV7-9	.	CASSSSQETQYF	TGTGCCAGCAGCTCCAGCCAAGAGACCCAGTACTTC
TRBD2	TRBJ2-1	TRBV29-1	.	CSVVRTSGGSSYNEQFF	TGCAGCGTTGTTAGGACTAGCGGGGGGAGCTCCTACAATGAGCAGTTCTTC
.	TRBJ1-2	TRBV6-5	.	CASNYGPVGYGYTF	TGTGCCAGCAACTACGGACCAGTCGGCTATGGCTACACCTTC
.	TRBJ1-3	TRBV7-7	.	CASSLSDGGNTIYF	TGTGCTAGCAGCTTAAGCGACGGTGGAAACACCATATATTTT
.	TRBJ2-5	TRBV6-1	.	CASSEPRVWETQYF	TGTGCCAGCAGTGAACCCCGAGTGTGGGAGACCCAGTACTTC
TRBD2	TRBJ2-5	TRBV18	.	CASSPPGLAALQETQYF	TGTGCCAGCTCACCACCGGGACTAGCGGCCCTCCAAGAGACCCAGTACTTC
TRBD2	TRBJ2-4	TRBV29-1	.	CSVEGAGGENIPYF	TGCAGCGTTGAGGGGGCGGGGGGCGAAAACATTCCGTACTTC
TRBD2	TRBJ2-5	TRBV28	.	CASSLSGTSAQETQYF	TGTGCCAGCAGTTTATCCGGGACTAGCGCCCAAGAGACCCAGTACTTC
TRBD1	TRBJ2-5	TRBV11-2	.	CASSLAPGGETQYF	TGTGCCAGCAGCTTAGCTCCAGGGGGAGAGACCCAGTACTTC
TRBD2	TRBJ2-3	TRBV5-1	.	CASSLGGSGSTDTQYF	TGCGCCAGCAGCTTGGGGGGTAGCGGGAGCACAGATACGCAGTATTTT
.	TRBJ2-1	TRBV7-9	.	CASSLFMSGNSYNEQFF	TGTGCCAGCAGCTTATTTATGAGCGGAAACTCCTACAATGAGCAGTTCTTC
.	TRBJ2-3	TRBV7-3	.	CASSFRRRADTQYF	TGTGCCAGCAGCTTTAGACGGAGAGCAGATACGCAGTATTTT
TRBD1	TRBJ2-3	TRBV7-6	.	CASSLPSSGTETTDTQYF	TGTGCCAGCAGCTTACCTTCCTCCGGGACAGAAACCACAGATACGCAGTATTTT
.	TRBJ2-1	TRBV7-3	once	CASSVEGAYNEQFF	TGTGCCAGCAGCGTCGAGGGGGCCTACAATGAGCAGTTCTTC
TRBD2	TRBJ2-1	TRBV7-9	few	CASTFGLAGVNEQFF	TGTGCCAGCACCTTTGGACTAGCGGGAGTCAATGAGCAGTTCTTC
TRBD1	TRBJ1-1	TRBV18	.	CASSPGTETEAFF	TGTGCCAGCTCACCCGGGACAGAGACCGAAGCTTTCTTT
TRBD1	TRBJ1-5	TRBV19	.	CASNHRGLESNQPQHF	TGTGCCAGTAACCACAGGGGGCTAGAGAGCAATCAGCCCCAGCATTTT
.	TRBJ2-7	TRBV5-6	.	CASSLVGSGSYEQYF	TGTGCCAGCAGCTTGGTAGGGAGCGGCTCCTACGAGCAGTACTTC
TRBD2	TRBJ2-3	TRBV7-8	once	CASSGGLGSRTDTQYF	TGTGCCAGCAGCGGGGGACTAGGCAGTAGGACAGATACGCAGTATTTT
TRBD2	TRBJ2-1	TRBV6-6	.	CASSGTSGSEQFF	TGTGCCAGCAGTGGGACTAGCGGGAGTGAGCAGTTCTTC
TRBD2	TRBJ2-1	TRBV10-3	few	CAIRSGRGNEQFF	TGTGCCATCAGGAGCGGGAGGGGAAATGAGCAGTTCTTC
.	TRBJ2-1	TRBV19	.	CASRKEGSYNEQFF	TGTGCCAGTCGAAAGGAGGGGTCCTACAATGAGCAGTTCTTC
.	TRBJ2-1	TRBV7-6	.	CASSLVGPPSNEQFF	TGTGCCAGCAGCTTAGTGGGACCTCCGTCCAATGAGCAGTTCTTC
TRBD1	TRBJ2-7	TRBV28	.	CASSLPGQGAHEQYF	TGTGCCAGCAGTTTACCGGGACAGGGGGCCCACGAGCAGTACTTC
.	TRBJ2-5	TRBV2	.	CASSPDVGETQYF	TGTGCCAGCAGTCCGGATGTAGGGGAGACCCAGTACTTC
.	TRBJ2-4	TRBV19	.	CASSIGGLSGAKNIQYF	TGTGCCAGTAGTATAGGCGGCTTGTCGGGAGCCAAAAACATTCAGTACTTC
.	TRBJ2-1	TRBV5-1	.	CASSLARFGGNEQFF	TGCGCCAGCAGCTTGGCTCGATTCGGGGGCAATGAGCAGTTCTTC
TRBD2	TRBJ2-7	TRBV7-8	.	CASSLGLAGPYEQYF	TGTGCCAGCAGCTTAGGTCTAGCGGGACCCTACGAGCAGTACTTC
.	TRBJ2-5	TRBV18	.	CASSPGRLQETQYF	TGTGCCAGCTCACCAGGTCGACTCCAAGAGACCCAGTACTTC
TRBD1	TRBJ2-7	TRBV6-4	.	CASRAEGQGPYEQYF	TGTGCCAGCAGGGCTGAGGGACAGGGTCCCTACGAGCAGTACTTC
.	TRBJ2-5	TRBV6-5	once	CASSFRLPGAGETQYF	TGTGCCAGCAGTTTCCGCCTTCCGGGGGCGGGGGAGACCCAGTACTTC
TRBD1	TRBJ2-1	TRBV29-1	few	CSVVQGASYNEQFF	TGCAGCGTTGTGCAGGGGGCAAGCTACAATGAGCAGTTCTTC
TRBD2	TRBJ2-7	TRBV6-5	.	CASSYNRTSGTYEQYF	TGTGCCAGCAGTTACAATAGGACTAGCGGAACCTACGAGCAGTACTTC
TRBD1	TRBJ1-3	TRBV6-1	.	CASSLGTGGNTIYF	TGTGCCAGCAGTTTAGGGACAGGAGGAAACACCATATATTTT
TRBD1	TRBJ1-4	TRBV29-1	.	CSGGDSLNEKLFF	TGCAGCGGAGGGGACAGCCTTAATGAAAAACTGTTTTTT
.	TRBJ2-7	TRBV5-1	.	CASSLGPGGTYEQYF	TGCGCCAGCAGCTTGGGGCCGGGTGGGACCTACGAGCAGTACTTC
TRBD1	TRBJ2-1	TRBV18	.	CASSPPGTGYNEQFF	TGTGCCAGCTCACCACCGGGGACAGGGTACAATGAGCAGTTCTTC
.	TRBJ1-1	TRBV20-1	.	CSARDSEEAFF	TGCAGTGCTAGAGATTCGGAAGAAGCTTTCTTT
TRBD1	TRBJ2-4	TRBV10-3	.	CAISEPQQGALAKNIQYF	TGTGCCATCAGTGAGCCTCAACAGGGGGCGTTGGCCAAAAACATTCAGTACTTC
.	TRBJ1-3	TRBV11-2	.	CASSLGLGDTIYF	TGTGCCAGCAGCTTAGGACTCGGGGACACCATATATTTT
.	TRBJ1-1	TRBV6-1	.	CASSPRRVPEAFF	TGTGCCAGCTCCCCCAGACGGGTGCCTGAAGCTTTCTTT
.	TRBJ2-2	TRBV28	.	CASSFSRVANTGELFF	TGTGCCAGCAGTTTTTCCAGGGTCGCGAACACCGGGGAGCTGTTTTTT
.	TRBJ2-7	TRBV21-1	.	CASSTYLGTSGRQRQYF	TGTGCCAGCAGCACCTACCTCGGGACTAGCGGGAGGCAGAGGCAGTACTTC
TRBD2	TRBJ2-3	TRBV5-1	.	CASSLDGRVTDTQYF	TGCGCCAGCAGCTTGGACGGGAGGGTCACAGATACGCAGTATTTT
.	TRBJ2-2	TRBV5-1	.	CASSLAGRAANTGELFF	TGCGCCAGCAGCTTGGCCGGCAGGGCCGCGAACACCGGGGAGCTGTTTTTT
TRBD1	TRBJ2-1	TRBV10-2	.	CASSLGQGTTREQFF	TGCGCCAGCAGCCTGGGACAGGGGACTACACGTGAGCAGTTCTTC
TRBD2	TRBJ2-4	TRBV28	.	CASREAGGDDTKNIQYF	TGTGCCAGCAGGGAAGCGGGAGGGGACGATACCAAAAACATTCAGTACTTC
TRBD1	TRBJ1-1	TRBV9	.	CASSVGFQGANTEAFF	TGTGCCAGCAGCGTAGGCTTTCAGGGGGCAAACACTGAAGCTTTCTTT
TRBD2	TRBJ2-7	TRBV27	.	CASSLGTSGSREQYF	TGTGCCAGCAGTTTAGGGACTAGCGGGAGTAGGGAGCAGTACTTC